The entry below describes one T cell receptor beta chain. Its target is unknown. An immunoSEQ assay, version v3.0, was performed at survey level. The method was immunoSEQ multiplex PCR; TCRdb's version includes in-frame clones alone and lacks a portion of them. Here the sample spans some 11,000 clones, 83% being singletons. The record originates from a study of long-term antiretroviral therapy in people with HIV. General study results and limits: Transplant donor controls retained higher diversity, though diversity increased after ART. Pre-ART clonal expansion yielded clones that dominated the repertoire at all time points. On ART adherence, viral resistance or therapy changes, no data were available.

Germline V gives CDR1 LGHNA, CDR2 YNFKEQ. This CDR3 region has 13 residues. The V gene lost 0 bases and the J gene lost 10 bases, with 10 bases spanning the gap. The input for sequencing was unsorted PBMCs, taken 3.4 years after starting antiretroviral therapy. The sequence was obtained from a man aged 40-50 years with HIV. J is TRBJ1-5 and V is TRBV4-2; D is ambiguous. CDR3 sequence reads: CASSQDKGQPQHF. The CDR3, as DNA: TGTGCCAGCAGCCAAGATAAGGGTCAACCCCAGCATTTT.